This TCR beta chain is from a study of radiation and T cells in renal cell carcinoma. With regard to this clone: Its antigen is unknown.

Overall study findings and caveats: Top tumor clonotypes rose in blood 2 weeks post-radiation, then contracted.

The CDR3 is made up of 15 amino acids. CDR1 ENHRY and CDR2 SYGVKD come from the germline V gene. J lost 8 bases, V lost 3 bases, and 5 bases had no gene match. Sequencing was performed with immunoSEQ multiplex PCR; in TCRdb, only in-frame clones are kept and a portion is missing. Found here are 60,000 to 65,000 clones, around 78% of them singletons; the top ten hold about 6.8%. Time point specified: blood 2 weeks post-SBRT. Treatment denoted: 15 Gy SBRT to primary tumor, nephrectomy 4 weeks later. The receptor was derived from a man aged 60 to 69 with renal cell carcinoma. The sample in question was blood, obtained from a patient whose treatment included radiotherapy and nephrectomy. This chain uses TRBV10-3 with TRBJ2-1, with TRBD1 matching 12 bases. CDR3 sequence: CAISEGTGGLDEQFF. As DNA, the CDR3 is TGTGCCATCAGTGAAGGGACAGGGGGCTTGGATGAGCAGTTCTTC.